This T cell receptor beta chain was sequenced for a study of response to subunit inactivated influenza vaccine. Study results and limitations: The authors put forward the suggestion that each seasonal influenza vaccination may bring in only a limited number of new T cells.

Worth noting for this clonotype: Its antigen is unidentified.

V dropped 0 bases and J dropped 3 bases, with 3 bases sitting between them. Germline loops: CDR1 WSHSY, CDR2 SAAADI. This CDR3 is built from 13 residues. TCRdb recomputed calls from the RT-PCR reads with MiXCR, one row per CDR3 protein. The data show 540,000 or so distinct CDR3 sequences, approximately 13% seen once. The source of this sequence is a man in his fifties who received an inactivated influenza vaccine. This material consisted of PBMCs from blood, taken more than 35 days after vaccination. The chain uses TRBV10-2 and TRBJ1-5, with D unclear. Here the CDR3 reads CASSESTNQPQHF. CDR3 coding DNA: TGCGCCAGCAGTGAGTCGACCAATCAGCCCCAGCATTTT.